This note documents a single T cell receptor (beta chain) sequence. These data originate in a study of blood T cell repertoires in COVID-19. V trimming: 5 bases; J trimming: 3 bases; junction bases outside the gene matches: 11. CDR1 MNHEY and CDR2 SVGEGT come from the germline V gene. The CDR3 contains 17 residues. TCRdb's table, derived via immunoSEQ multiplex PCR, lists solely in-frame clones and lacks some. The sample holds roughly 63,000 clones, about 88% seen once. The chain joins TRBV6-2 or TRBV6-3 to TRBJ1-4, with 8 bases fitting TRBD1. The origin of this receptor is a man aged 50-59 years with active COVID-19. The sequenced material came from peripheral blood. This chain's CDR3 is CASSDVRRGQPNEKLFF. The CDR3 bases are TGTGCCAGCAGTGATGTCCGCAGGGGGCAGCCTAATGAAAAACTGTTTTTT.